The 23 T cell receptor beta chains reported below all come from one sample, sequenced in a study of blood T cell repertoires in COVID-19. The data were produced by immunoSEQ multiplex PCR, yet TCRdb's version contains in-frame clones alone and is incomplete. The sample has approximately 190,000 clones, 84% seen once. Specimen: peripheral blood. These receptors all stem from a human donor in a cohort sampled during active COVID-19.

The chain recombines TRBV27 with TRBJ1-1; D is undetermined. Germline CDR1 and CDR2: MNHEY and SMNVEV (reference sequence). The CDR3 is 12 residues long. V gave up 6 bases and J gave up 5 bases, with 10 bases separating them. The CDR3 DNA is TGTGCCAGCAGGCTTACCGGGACTGAAGCTTTCTTT. It translates to CASRLTGTEAFF.

The V call is TRBV24-1, the J call TRBJ2-5; D remains unclear. There are 14 residues in the CDR3. The germline V and J ends were trimmed by 2 bases and 1 base, with 7 bases remaining between them. CDR1 and CDR2 (germline): KGHDR, SFDVKD. CDR3 sequence: CATSDSTLQETQYF. Written as DNA, the CDR3 is TGTGCCACCAGTGATTCGACACTCCAAGAGACCCAGTACTTC.

This clone was detected ten times or more. The rearrangement links TRBV15 to TRBJ2-6; D gene ambiguous. From germline, CDR1 is LNHNV and CDR2 YYDKDF (reference sequence). The ends were cut back, 0 bases at V and 0 bases at J, with 9 bases in the middle. There are 17 residues in the CDR3. The DNA of the CDR3 is TGTGCCACCAGCAGAGATTTTACAGCCTCTGGGGCCAACGTCCTGACTTTC. As protein: CATSRDFTASGANVLTF. Supplemented by reference TRBV15 and TRBJ2-6, the full variable domain reads DAMVIQNPRYQVTQFGKPVTLSCSQTLNHNVMYWYQQKSSQAPKLLFHYYDKDFNNEADTPDNFQSRRPNTSFCFLDIRSPGLGDTAMYLCATSRDFTASGANVLTFGAGSRLTVL.

J is TRBJ1-6 and V is TRBV7-9, with D tentatively TRBD1 (5 bases). The germline CDR1 and CDR2 sequences are SEHNR and FQNEAQ (reference sequence). The CDR3 has 14 residues. V lost 2 bases to trimming and J lost 10 bases, with 12 bases between them. CDR3 coding DNA: TGTGCCAGCAGCTTACGACAGTTTGGGTCACCCCTCCACTTT. It specifies CASSLRQFGSPLHF. The whole variable domain, remainder taken from reference TRBV7-9 and TRBJ1-6, is DTGVSQNPRHKITKRGQNVTFRCDPISEHNRLYWYRQTLGQGPEFLTYFQNEAQLEKSRLLSDRFSAERPKGSFSTLEIQRTEQGDSAMYLCASSLRQFGSPLHFGNGTRLTVT.

The gene calls are TRBV3-1 (or the pseudogene TRBV3-2) and TRBJ1-5; possible D gene TRBD1, 5 bases. Looked up from germline, CDR1 is LGHDT and CDR2 is YNNKEL (reference sequence). There are 16 residues in the CDR3. Trimming removed 1 base from V and 4 bases from J, with 14 bases in between. The CDR3: CASSQGGAGGNQPQHF. The CDR3 DNA follows: TGTGCCAGCAGCCAAGGTGGGGCGGGGGGAAATCAGCCCCAGCATTTT.

This clone was observed once. The chain recombines TRBV7-2 with TRBJ2-5, with D possibly TRBD2 on 6 matching bases. CDR1 SGHTA and CDR2 FQGNSA come from the germline V gene. The CDR3 is 16 residues long. Trimming removed 5 bases at V and 2 bases at J, with 18 bases between. CDR3 DNA sequence: TGTGCCAGCAGCCAAAACGTGGTGGGGGGACAAGAGACCCAGTACTTC. This gives the protein CASSQNVVGGQETQYF. Full variable domain (remainder filled in from reference TRBV7-2 and TRBJ2-5): GAGVSQSPSNKVTEKGKDVELRCDPISGHTALYWYRQSLGQGLEFLIYFQGNSAPDKSGLPSDRFSAERTGGSVSTLTIQRTQQEDSAVYLCASSQNVVGGQETQYFGPGTRLLVL.

This chain links TRBV28 with TRBJ1-1; D ambiguous. This CDR3 is 19 amino acids long. Deletions cut 3 bases from V and 5 bases from J, with 28 bases between. The V gene's germline CDR1 is MDHEN and CDR2 SYDVKM. CDR3: CASSFIRSVHTKRGTEAFF. The CDR3 DNA reads TGTGCCAGCAGTTTCATCAGGTCTGTTCATACCAAAAGAGGGACTGAAGCTTTCTTT.

This chain joins TRBV18 and TRBJ1-6; the D gene is possibly TRBD1 (5 bases). This CDR3 comprises 16 residues. Deletions cut 3 bases from V and 6 bases from J, with 15 bases between. Germline lookup yields CDR1 KGHSH and CDR2 LQKENI. Here the CDR3 reads CASSPGGREVNSPLHF. The CDR3 DNA follows: TGTGCCAGCTCACCGGGGGGACGAGAGGTTAATTCACCCCTCCACTTT.

This chain joins TRBV10-3 and TRBJ1-2, with 8 bases matching TRBD1. The CDR3 totals 13 residues. V lost 7 bases, J lost 5 bases, and 6 bases stayed unmatched. From germline, CDR1 is ENHRY and CDR2 SYGVKD. DNA for the CDR3: TGTGCCATCAATGCAGGGGGCGAGTATGGCTACACCTTC. This codes for CAINAGGEYGYTF.

The chain employs TRBV6-4 and TRBJ2-7, with 12 positions matching TRBD2. The V and J ends lost 5 bases and 9 bases, in that order; junction bases with no gene match: 14. This CDR3 has 16 amino acids. Per the germline V gene, CDR1 is MRHNA and CDR2 is SNTAGT. CDR3 in amino acids: CASSQEATSGSMRQYF. CDR3 DNA sequence: TGTGCCAGCAGTCAAGAAGCGACTAGCGGGAGTATGCGGCAGTACTTC.

V usage is TRBV19 and J usage is TRBJ2-5, with 10 bases identical to TRBD1. Trimming removed 1 base from V and 2 bases from J; junction bases left unmatched: 4. CDR1 is LNHDA and CDR2 is SQIVND in the germline V gene (reference sequence). The CDR3 has 16 residues. For the CDR3, the DNA is TGTGCCAGTAGTATAGGGGGGGGACAGGGGCAAGAGACCCAGTACTTC. It translates to CASSIGGGQGQETQYF.

The chain combines TRBV7-8 with TRBJ2-7; no clear D gene. V was pared by 3 bases and J by 0 bases, with 15 bases between. The CDR3 contains 16 residues. The germline V gene has CDR1 SGHVS and CDR2 FQNEAQ. The chain's CDR3 is CASSFPSNPSSYEQYF. The CDR3 DNA sequence: TGTGCCAGCAGCTTCCCGAGCAACCCAAGCTCCTACGAGCAGTACTTC.

The V and J genes are TRBV15 and TRBJ2-1, with a weak D call TRBD2 (6 bases). From germline, CDR1 is LNHNV and CDR2 YYDKDF (reference sequence). CDR3 length equals 14 residues. Deletions cut 9 bases from V and 4 bases from J, with 16 bases between. The CDR3 DNA is TGTGCCACAGGGCGGGGAGCCTCTTACAATGAGCAGTTCTTC. It yields the protein CATGRGASYNEQFF.

This clone was detected only once. The J gene is TRBJ2-2, the V gene TRBV12-5, with TRBD1 matching 7 bases. Germline-derived CDR1 and CDR2 are LGHNT and FRNRAP. V lost 6 bases and J lost 7; bases outside the gene matches: 8. The CDR3 contains 14 residues. This chain's CDR3 is CASGRGQVDGELFF. The CDR3 nucleotides read TGTGCTAGTGGCCGCGGACAGGTTGACGGGGAGCTGTTTTTT.

The chain links TRBV5-1 to TRBJ1-2, with D maybe TRBD1 (6 bases). The CDR3 length is 13 residues. Germline loops: CDR1 SGHRS, CDR2 YFSETQ. Trimming left V 4 bases short and J 3 bases short, with 10 bases between. CDR3 nucleotides: TGCGCCAGCAGCCAGACAGGAGACTATGGCTACACCTTC. It codes for CASSQTGDYGYTF. Full variable domain (outside the CDR3, taken from reference TRBV5-1 and TRBJ1-2): KAGVTQTPRYLIKTRGQQVTLSCSPISGHRSVSWYQQTPGQGLQFLFEYFSETQRNKGNFPGRFSGRQFSNSRSEMNVSTLELGDSALYLCASSQTGDYGYTFGSGTRLTVV.

The chain links TRBV19 to TRBJ2-5; 11 nucleotides align to TRBD2. From germline, CDR1 is LNHDA and CDR2 SQIVND (reference sequence). With 3 bases clipped from V and 5 bases from J, the junction kept 8 bases outside the gene matches. The CDR3 length is 16 residues. The CDR3 DNA follows: TGTGCCAGTAGTATTGGGCTAGCGGGGGGTCTGGAGACCCAGTACTTC. It codes for CASSIGLAGGLETQYF. Variable domain in full (rest from reference TRBV19 and TRBJ2-5): DGGITQSPKYLFRKEGQNVTLSCEQNLNHDAMYWYRQDPGQGLRLIYYSQIVNDFQKGDIAEGYSVSREKKESFPLTVTSAQKNPTAFYLCASSIGLAGGLETQYFGPGTRLLVL.

This sequence joins TRBV6-1 and TRBJ2-5, with a weak D call TRBD2 (7 bases). CDR1 is MNHNS, CDR2 SASEGT, per germline. Trimming took off 0 bases at V and 2 bases at J, with 10 bases between the two ends. This CDR3 is 15 amino acids long. Here the CDR3 DNA reads TGTGCCAGCAGTGAAGCGGGGGGGCTACAAGAGACCCAGTACTTC. It specifies CASSEAGGLQETQYF.

The chain combines TRBV28 with TRBJ2-7; 7 bases fit TRBD1. Germline CDR1 MDHEN, CDR2 SYDVKM. V lost 6 bases, J lost 2 bases, and 7 bases stayed unmatched. This CDR3 spans 14 amino acids. CDR3 bases: TGTGCCAGCAGCCCCCCGGGACAGCCCTACGAGCAGTACTTC. It yields the protein CASSPPGQPYEQYF.

This chain joins TRBV5-1 and TRBJ1-2; D perhaps matches TRBD1 (6 bases). V lost 4 bases and J lost 1, with 11 bases in between. The germline gives CDR1 SGHRS, CDR2 YFSETQ. The CDR3 totals 14 residues. This CDR3 reads CASSPDRVNYGYTF. In DNA, the CDR3 is TGCGCCAGCAGCCCGGACAGAGTTAACTATGGCTACACCTTC.

The gene calls are TRBV19 and TRBJ2-5, with D possibly being TRBD2 (5 bases). Trimming stripped 4 bases from V and 4 bases from J, with 10 bases between. Germline CDR1 reads LNHDA; CDR2 reads SQIVND (reference sequence). This CDR3 has 13 amino acids. CDR3 nucleotide sequence: TGTGCCAGTAGTACGGGGTCTAGAGAGACCCAGTACTTC. Amino acid sequence: CASSTGSRETQYF.

The chain uses TRBV3-1 (or the pseudogene TRBV3-2) and TRBJ2-5; 8 nucleotides agree with TRBD1. V lost 0 bases to trimming and J lost 1 base; unmatched junction nucleotides: 7. The CDR3 has 17 amino acids. CDR1 LGHDT and CDR2 YNNKEL come from the germline V gene (reference sequence). CDR3: CASSQDRGRVSQETQYF. DNA of the CDR3: TGTGCCAGCAGCCAAGACAGGGGGCGAGTTTCCCAAGAGACCCAGTACTTC.

This clone was recorded once. This chain links TRBV19 with TRBJ1-1; 8 bases fit TRBD1. The CDR3 has 16 residues. Trimming took 4 bases from V and 3 from J; bases not matched to a gene: 10. Germline V lookup: CDR1 LNHDA, CDR2 SQIVND (reference sequence). CDR3 amino acids: CASSTGTGVPYTEAFF. The CDR3 nucleotides read TGTGCCAGTAGTACCGGGACAGGAGTCCCTTACACTGAAGCTTTCTTT.

In its sample, this clone was seen once. The J gene is TRBJ1-4, the V gene TRBV5-5; D is unclear. Germline assignment: CDR1 SGHKS and CDR2 YYEKEE (reference sequence). The CDR3 has 15 residues. V was trimmed by 4 bases and J by 0 bases, leaving 10 bases between them. As DNA, the CDR3 is TGTGCCAGCAGCACCCCCCTAGCAACTAATGAAAAACTGTTTTTT. This encodes CASSTPLATNEKLFF.